These 29 T cell receptor beta chains originate from one sample sequenced in a study of blood T cell repertoires in COVID-19 (dated by TCRdb to between 2020 and 2021). Receptors were amplified or captured by the immunoSEQ multiplex PCR assay. TCRdb carries this immuneACCESS record with in-frame sequences only. Its versions omit some clonotypes, under half of them owing to an unresolved V gene in the studies checked, with the rest unexplained. The sample contains 200,000 to 250,000 clones, 81% of them found a single time. Around 9% of the sample is in the top ten clones. Sequencing used PBMCs or T cells enriched from blood (not recorded which). These receptors were taken from a woman aged 50 to 60 with acute COVID-19.

The chain joins TRBV12-3 or TRBV12-4 to TRBJ2-3, with D unclear. The CDR3 consists of 13 residues. V shed 6 bases and J shed 2 bases, with 9 bases lying between them. Here the CDR3 reads CASRQTITDTQYF. For the CDR3, the DNA is TGTGCCAGCAGACAAACTATCACAGATACGCAGTATTTT.

The chain couples TRBV28 to TRBJ2-7; TRBD1 matches at 9 bases. CDR3 length: 15 residues. Trimming took 6 bases from V and 4 from J; bases not matched to a gene: 10. The germline CDR1 and CDR2 sequences are MDHEN and SYDVKM. The CDR3 DNA is TGTGCCAGCAGCTCTACACAGGGGGCGAGGTACGAGCAGTACTTC. Its protein is CASSSTQGARYEQYF.

The chain is built from TRBV6-6 and TRBJ1-6; 8 nucleotides align to TRBD1. The V and J ends lost 5 bases and 10 bases, in that order; junction bases with no gene match: 10. Germline assignment: CDR1 MNHNY and CDR2 SVGAGI (reference sequence). The CDR3 has 15 residues. The CDR3 is CASSPTDRVKSPLHF. The CDR3 nucleotides are TGTGCCAGCAGTCCCACGGACAGGGTTAAGTCACCCCTCCACTTT.

V gene TRBV28 combines with J gene TRBJ1-4; no firm D call. CDR3 size: 13 residues. The V and J ends lost 3 bases and 7 bases respectively, with 9 bases between them. Germline-derived CDR1 and CDR2 are MDHEN and SYDVKM. The CDR3 spells CASSFPPGEKLFF. CDR3 coding DNA: TGTGCCAGCAGTTTTCCCCCAGGTGAAAAACTGTTTTTT. The whole variable domain, remainder taken from reference TRBV28 and TRBJ1-4, is DVKVTQSSRYLVKRTGEKVFLECVQDMDHENMFWYRQDPGLGLRLIYFSYDVKMKEKGDIPEGYSVSREKKERFSLILESASTNQTSMYLCASSFPPGEKLFFGSGTQLSVL.

The V gene is TRBV19, the J gene TRBJ2-7, with 10 bases identical to TRBD1. V was clipped by 3 bases and J by 2 bases; unmatched bases: 10. The germline V gene encodes CDR1 LNHDA and CDR2 SQIVND (reference sequence). The CDR3 length is 17 residues. The CDR3 region is CASSIMPGQGPPYEQYF. The CDR3, as DNA: TGTGCCAGTAGTATTATGCCGGGACAGGGGCCCCCCTACGAGCAGTACTTC.

This clone was counted between two and nine times. V usage is TRBV2 and J usage is TRBJ2-3; 8 bases match TRBD1. V was pared by 6 bases and J by 3 bases, with 8 bases of the junction left unmatched. Germline-derived CDR1 and CDR2 are SNHLY and FYNNEI. There are 15 residues in the CDR3. The CDR3 nucleotides read TGTGCCAGCAGGGTCCAGGGGGCGAGTACAGATACGCAGTATTTT. Residues: CASRVQGASTDTQYF. Drawing the rest from reference TRBV2 and TRBJ2-3, the complete variable domain is EPEVTQTPSHQVTQMGQEVILRCVPISNHLYFYWYRQILGQKVEFLVSFYNNEISEKSEIFDDQFSVERPDGSNFTLKIRSTKLEDSAMYFCASRVQGASTDTQYFGPGTRLTVL.

The chain couples TRBV18 to TRBJ1-6; TRBD1 matches 9 bases. From germline, CDR1 is KGHSH and CDR2 LQKENI. The length of the CDR3 is 14 residues. The V and J ends lost 5 bases and 6 bases, in that order; junction bases with no gene match: 2. CDR3 region: CASSTGGGNSPLHF. The DNA of the CDR3 is TGTGCCAGCTCAACAGGGGGCGGTAATTCACCCCTCCACTTT.

Only a few counts were recorded for this clone. The CDR3 DNA sequence: TGCAGCGTTGAGGAGGGTGGCTATGGCTACACCTTC. This encodes CSVEEGGYGYTF. This chain joins TRBV29-1 and TRBJ1-2; D gene uncertain. Germline V gene sequence: CDR1 SQVTM, CDR2 ANQGSEA. The V and J ends lost 3 bases and 4 bases respectively, with 9 bases between them. The CDR3 has 12 residues. Full variable domain (rest looked up from reference TRBV29-1 and TRBJ1-2): SAVISQKPSRDICQRGTSLTIQCQVDSQVTMMFWYRQQPGQSLTLIATANQGSEATYESGFVIDKFPISRPNLTFSTLTVSNMSPEDSSIYLCSVEEGGYGYTFGSGTRLTVV.

The rearrangement links TRBV4-1 to TRBJ2-5; D possibly corresponds to TRBD2 (6 bases). V was shortened by 0 bases and J by 7 bases, with 15 bases between the two germline ends. From germline, CDR1 is MGHRA and CDR2 YSYEKL. There are 15 residues in the CDR3. CDR3 coding DNA: TGCGCCAGCAGCCAAGACAGGGAGCGGGTCGGGACCCAGTACTTC. It is translated as CASSQDRERVGTQYF.

This clone was recorded once. The rearrangement uses TRBV6-5 and TRBJ2-7; 9 bases align to TRBD1. The length of the CDR3 is 15 residues. Looked up from germline, CDR1 is MNHEY and CDR2 is SVGAGI. The trim removed 4 bases at V and 1 base at J, leaving 5 bases unmatched. The CDR3 bases are TGTGCCAGCAGTTTGGGGGGGACAGGGTCCTACGAGCAGTACTTC. Translation: CASSLGGTGSYEQYF.

V is TRBV11-2 and J is TRBJ2-3; 13 bases match TRBD2. The V gene's germline CDR1 is SGHAT and CDR2 FQNNGV. V shed 5 bases and J 6 bases; nucleotides not matched to a gene: 8. CDR3 length: 16 residues. The CDR3 coding sequence is TGTGCCAGCAGCCGTAAACTAGCGGGGGGGCCGGATACGCAGTATTTT. It encodes CASSRKLAGGPDTQYF.

The chain has TRBV7-2 and TRBJ2-5; 7 nucleotides align to TRBD2. Looked up from germline, CDR1 is SGHTA and CDR2 is FQGNSA. The CDR3 consists of 14 residues. V was clipped by 5 bases and J by 5 bases; unmatched bases: 8. The CDR3: CASSRAGVGETQYF. DNA for the CDR3: TGTGCCAGCAGCCGGGCGGGGGTCGGGGAGACCCAGTACTTC.

The gene calls are TRBV6-6 and TRBJ2-1; D not resolved. The CDR3 loop spans 12 amino acids. The germline V gene has CDR1 MNHNY and CDR2 SVGAGI (reference sequence). Trimming took off 0 bases at V and 10 bases at J, with 7 bases between the two ends. The CDR3 here is CASSYSSREQFF. The CDR3 DNA reads as TGTGCCAGCAGTTACTCGAGCAGGGAGCAGTTCTTC.

The rearrangement joins TRBV28 to TRBJ2-5; 10 nucleotides align to TRBD1. This CDR3 has 16 residues. Trimming removed 5 bases from V and 5 bases from J; junction bases left unmatched: 11. Germline assignment: CDR1 MDHEN and CDR2 SYDVKM. The CDR3 protein is CASSETGTGARETQYF. As DNA, the CDR3 is TGTGCCAGCAGTGAAACCGGGACAGGGGCCCGCGAGACCCAGTACTTC.

The chain combines TRBV11-1 with TRBJ1-1; 9 nucleotides agree with TRBD1. V was clipped by 5 bases and J by 4 bases; unmatched bases: 11. Germline V lookup: CDR1 SGHAT, CDR2 FQDESV (reference sequence). This CDR3 comprises 16 residues. The DNA of the CDR3 is TGTGCCAGCAGCCCGGGACAGGGCCGCGTTGCCACTGAAGCTTTCTTT. Protein: CASSPGQGRVATEAFF.

V usage is TRBV6-2 or TRBV6-3 and J usage is TRBJ1-5; D remains unclear. This CDR3 comprises 14 residues. The V gene lost 5 bases and the J gene lost 2 bases, with 10 bases spanning the gap. The germline V gene encodes CDR1 MNHEY and CDR2 SVGEGT. CDR3 in DNA: TGTGCCAGCAGTCCCCCGAGCGGCAATCAGCCCCAGCATTTT. Translated: CASSPPSGNQPQHF.

The V and J genes are TRBV7-9 and TRBJ2-7; D not certain. The CDR3 spans 14 residues. Trimming cost V 5 bases and J 0 bases, with 11 bases left between them. Germline values: CDR1 SEHNR, CDR2 FQNEAQ (reference sequence). CDR3 amino acids: CASSLVGSSYEQYF. CDR3 nucleotides: TGTGCCAGCAGCCTAGTGGGCAGCTCCTACGAGCAGTACTTC.

V is TRBV29-1 and J is TRBJ2-1, with 8 bases identical to TRBD2. V lost 6 bases, J lost 3 bases, and 4 bases stayed unmatched. This CDR3 has 13 amino acids. Germline V lookup: CDR1 SQVTM, CDR2 ANQGSEA. The CDR3 is CSVTGTSYNEQFF. CDR3 coding DNA: TGCAGCGTCACCGGGACTAGCTACAATGAGCAGTTCTTC.

The chain carries TRBV7-6 and TRBJ2-2, with D uncertain. This CDR3 spans 14 amino acids. Germline loops: CDR1 SGHVS, CDR2 FNYEAQ. The V and J ends lost 2 bases and 2 bases respectively, with 6 bases between them. The CDR3 reads CASSLPVNTGELFF. The CDR3 DNA is TGTGCCAGCAGCTTACCAGTCAACACCGGGGAGCTGTTTTTT.

The rearrangement joins TRBV27 to TRBJ2-1; 16 nucleotides match TRBD2. Germline CDR1 reads MNHEY; CDR2 reads SMNVEV (reference sequence). This CDR3 contains 19 residues. V lost 10 bases and J lost 3; bases outside the gene matches: 15. The CDR3 here is CATRTTAGTSGRVYNEQFF. In DNA form, the CDR3 reads TGTGCCACCCGAACGACAGCCGGGACTAGCGGGAGGGTCTACAATGAGCAGTTCTTC.

The chain has TRBV11-2 and TRBJ2-3; 7 bases match TRBD1. The length of the CDR3 is 14 residues. Germline CDR1 and CDR2: SGHAT and FQNNGV. The trim removed 3 bases at V and 6 bases at J, leaving 6 bases unmatched. The DNA of the CDR3 is TGTGCCAGCAGCTTTAACAGGGGTTCGGATACGCAGTATTTT. This codes for CASSFNRGSDTQYF.

This clone was seen only once. This sequence joins TRBV27 and TRBJ1-2; no definite D call. The V gene's germline CDR1 is MNHEY and CDR2 SMNVEV (reference sequence). Trimming removed 3 bases from V and 3 bases from J, with 11 bases in between. The CDR3 spans 14 residues. The CDR3 DNA is TGTGCCAGCAGTTTTTCTGGGCTGCACTATGGCTACACCTTC. Protein sequence: CASSFSGLHYGYTF.

The V call is TRBV3-1 (or the pseudogene TRBV3-2), the J call TRBJ2-7; the match to TRBD1 covers 9 bases. This CDR3 has 15 amino acids. V lost 4 bases and J lost 5; bases outside the gene matches: 9. Germline V gene data show CDR1 as LGHDT and CDR2 as YNNKEL (reference sequence). The CDR3 region has the DNA TGTGCCAGCAGCCCCTCCGGGACAGGGAACCACGAGCAGTACTTC. The encoded protein is CASSPSGTGNHEQYF.

The chain joins TRBV18 to TRBJ2-2; weak D call: TRBD2 (5 bases). The length of the CDR3 is 16 residues. V was shortened by 1 base and J by 7 bases, with 16 bases between the two germline ends. In germline, CDR1 is KGHSH, CDR2 LQKENI. The CDR3 DNA reads TGTGCCAGCTCACCACGGGTCCGGGGTGTTGGCGGGGAGCTGTTTTTT. Protein: CASSPRVRGVGGELFF.

Points on this clone: A much larger clone differs from this one at a single base, so this may be a read error. V gene TRBV7-9 combines with J gene TRBJ2-1; 11 bases line up with TRBD1. Germline V CDR1 and CDR2: SEHNR, FQNEAQ (reference sequence). The CDR3 length is 15 residues. With V trimmed by 4 bases and J by 3 bases, 2 bases remained unmatched. CDR3 coding DNA: TGTGCCAGCAGCTCCGGGACAGGGGGCTACAATGAGCAGTTCTTC. Protein sequence: CASSSGTGGYNEQFF.

V gene TRBV3-1 (or the pseudogene TRBV3-2) combines with J gene TRBJ1-1; D gene ambiguous. The CDR3 runs 16 residues. The germline gives CDR1 LGHDT, CDR2 YNNKEL (reference sequence). V lost 1 base and J 0 bases, leaving 12 bases between the germline ends. The CDR3 spells CASSQGPGIVNTEAFF. In DNA form, the CDR3 reads TGTGCCAGCAGCCAAGGACCGGGGATTGTGAACACTGAAGCTTTCTTT.

V is TRBV19 and J is TRBJ2-2, with a weak D call TRBD1 (6 bases). CDR3 size: 16 residues. Trimming shortened V by 5 bases and J by 5 bases, and 18 bases separated the two germline ends. CDR1 is LNHDA and CDR2 is SQIVND in the germline V gene (reference sequence). CDR3 residues: CASSLGTTGRTGELFF. The CDR3 DNA reads TGTGCCAGTAGTCTGGGTACAACAGGGAGAACCGGGGAGCTGTTTTTT.

The gene calls are TRBV4-3 and TRBJ1-2; TRBD1 matches 7 bases. The length of the CDR3 is 15 residues. In germline, CDR1 is LGHNA, CDR2 YSLEER. Trimming at V came to 0 bases and at J to 6 bases, leaving 7 bases not matched to a gene. This CDR3 is CASSQDYRGSNGYTF. CDR3 coding DNA: TGCGCCAGCAGCCAAGATTACAGGGGTAGTAATGGCTACACCTTC.

The J gene is TRBJ1-5, the V gene TRBV24-1; D unclear. Trimming took 5 bases from V and 6 from J, leaving 13 bases between them. This CDR3 contains 14 residues. Germline V gene sequence: CDR1 KGHDR, CDR2 SFDVKD. Written as DNA, the CDR3 is TGTGCCACCAGTGCGGGATCAATAGGTCAGCCCCAGCATTTT. Translation: CATSAGSIGQPQHF.